This record concerns one T cell receptor beta chain sequence. Its antigen remains unknown. This sample stems from a study of T cell clonotyping in hematopoietic cell transplantation. Using immunoSEQ multiplex PCR, the repertoire was profiled, and TCRdb retains in-frame clones only, with some absent. Among under 4,000 clones, roughly three quarters were seen once, and the ten largest hold approximately 5%. Blood collection times were about day -28 and days 30, 100, 180 posttransplant. This CDR3 region has 16 residues. Losses at the gene ends were 4 bases for V and 4 bases for J; bases not matched to a gene: 12. In germline, CDR1 is SGHDN, CDR2 FVKESK. Findings of the study overall: Cells were unsorted, so CD4 and CD8 contributions were not separated. After transplant, recipient diversity fell while pathologically expanded clonotypes grew through day 180. Higher Inverse Simpson Index values in graft donor and pretransplant recipient predicted broader posttransplant TCR diversity.

This TCR derives from a male patient in his thirties or forties who had an allogeneic stem cell transplant from an unrelated donor, so the T cells may come from the graft donor. Some clones in this sample may be carry-over from other donors' samples. This material consisted of peripheral blood mononuclear cells, taken 30 days after allogeneic stem cell transplant. V usage is TRBV14 and J usage is TRBJ1-1; 7 bases are a match to TRBD1. In DNA form, the CDR3 reads TGTGCCAGCAGCCCAGGGGGGACGGTTGTAGGCACTGAAGCTTTCTTT. Translated: CASSPGGTVVGTEAFF.